The next 32 T cell receptor beta chains were all read from a single sample in a study of blood T cells in healthy people across ages. A J-beta primer mix and a sample-barcoded 5' primer were used in a second PCR of about 7 to 12 cycles. TCRdb processed the 5' RACE reads anew with MiXCR; each CDR3 protein has one entry. The sample has roughly 680,000 distinct CDR3 sequences; 40% to 65% are singletons. Specimen: blood. The source of these receptors is a woman older than 75 in good health.

The sample holds many counts of this clonotype. The chain links TRBV12-3 or TRBV12-4 to TRBJ1-2; D gene unclear. This CDR3 comprises 15 residues. V shed 2 bases and J shed 9 bases, with 19 bases lying between them. The CDR3 region is CASSLMDRGLGSYTF. In nucleotides, the CDR3 is TGTGCCAGCAGTTTAATGGACCGGGGTTTGGGGAGCTACACCTTC.

This clonotype came up a few times. CDR3 sequence (DNA): TGTGCCAGCAGCTTGACCAGGGCCATACATGGCTACACCTTC. Translating it yields CASSLTRAIHGYTF. The chain combines TRBV5-5 with TRBJ1-2; D might be TRBD1 (5 bases). Germline lookup yields CDR1 SGHKS and CDR2 YYEKEE (reference sequence). The CDR3 totals 14 residues. Trimming pared 1 base from V and 6 bases from J, leaving 13 bases between.

The chain recombines TRBV9 with TRBJ2-7; D gene unclear. Germline V gene lookup returns CDR1 SGDLS and CDR2 YYNGEE. The CDR3 consists of 15 residues. V was trimmed by 0 bases and J by 6 bases, leaving 16 bases between them. This CDR3 is CASSVGGTPYSEQYF. DNA for the CDR3: TGTGCCAGCAGCGTAGGTGGCACCCCCTATTCCGAGCAGTACTTC.

The chain employs TRBV4-2 and TRBJ1-2; D possibly corresponds to TRBD1 (5 bases). V was pared by 0 bases and J by 0 bases, with 8 bases between. The V gene's germline CDR1 is LGHNA and CDR2 YNFKEQ. The CDR3 is made up of 15 amino acids. The CDR3 reads CASSQETDSNYGYTF. CDR3 in DNA: TGTGCCAGCAGCCAAGAGACAGATTCTAACTATGGCTACACCTTC.

There are a few counts of this clonotype. The rearrangement uses TRBV7-9 and TRBJ2-7; TRBD2 is a possible D gene (5 bases). V lost 7 bases, J lost 5 bases, and 15 bases lay in between. Germline CDR1 is SEHNR and CDR2 is FQNEAQ (reference sequence). The length of the CDR3 is 13 residues. The CDR3: CASTLSDSNEQYF. The CDR3 region has the DNA TGTGCCAGCACACTTTCGGACTCGAACGAGCAGTACTTC.

Many counts were recorded for this clonotype. This sequence joins TRBV21-1 and TRBJ2-7; the table's D call, TRBD1, has no DNA check behind it. TRBV21-1 is flagged as a pseudogene. The CDR3 extends over 13 amino acids. The CDR3 spells CASSSWDSRGQYF. The DNA for the CDR3 is TGTGCCAGCAGCAGCTGGGACAGCCGAGGGCAGTACTTC.

The sample holds many counts of this clonotype. The CDR3 loop is CATSDFNAEQFF. CDR3 bases: TGTGCCACCAGTGATTTTAACGCGGAGCAGTTCTTC. The chain uses TRBV24-1 and TRBJ2-1, with D hard to call. V was shortened by 1 base and J by 10 bases, with 7 bases between the two germline ends. CDR3 length: 12 residues. Looked up from germline, CDR1 is KGHDR and CDR2 is SFDVKD.

The chain joins TRBV6-5 to TRBJ2-7; maybe TRBD2 (5 bases). CDR1 is MNHEY, CDR2 SVGAGI, per germline. Trimming took off 2 bases at V and 3 bases at J, with 14 bases between the two ends. The CDR3 extends over 15 amino acids. This CDR3 reads CASSYDPGVSYEQYF. The CDR3 DNA sequence: TGTGCCAGCAGTTACGACCCCGGGGTGAGCTACGAGCAGTACTTC.

This clonotype showed up many times. The chain joins TRBV6-5 to TRBJ2-3; D not certain. Germline values: CDR1 MNHEY, CDR2 SVGAGI. Trimming left V 5 bases short and J 6 bases short, with 18 bases between. This CDR3 is 15 amino acids long. CDR3 bases: TGTGCCAGCAGTCGAGAACCCCTCTCGTGGGATACGCAGTATTTT. The encoded protein is CASSREPLSWDTQYF.

This clonotype was detected only a few times. The V call is TRBV9, the J call TRBJ2-1; perhaps TRBD2 as D (5 bases). The ends were cut back, 4 bases at V and 0 bases at J, with 14 bases in the middle. This CDR3 region has 16 residues. Germline V gives CDR1 SGDLS, CDR2 YYNGEE. CDR3 nucleotides: TGTGCCAGCAGCCCTTCGGGATCCCGCTCCTACAATGAGCAGTTCTTC. Translated: CASSPSGSRSYNEQFF.

This clonotype was picked up many times. This rearrangement joins TRBV7-9 to TRBJ2-1, with TRBD2 identical over 13 bases. This CDR3 is 17 amino acids long. V lost 2 bases to trimming and J lost 7 bases; unmatched junction nucleotides: 8. The germline CDR1 and CDR2 sequences are SEHNR and FQNEAQ (reference sequence). This chain's CDR3 is CASSLPTLAGGGNEQFF. CDR3 DNA sequence: TGTGCCAGCAGCTTACCGACACTAGCGGGGGGGGGGAATGAGCAGTTCTTC.

This chain connects TRBV27 to TRBJ2-2; 7 bases are a match to TRBD2. Per the germline V gene, CDR1 is MNHEY and CDR2 is SMNVEV (reference sequence). V shed 6 bases, J shed 1 base, and the junction held 11 bases outside the gene matches. The CDR3 loop spans 17 amino acids. CDR3 in DNA: TGTGCCAGCAGGCCCCTTCCTAGCGGAGGGAACACCGGGGAGCTGTTTTTT. It specifies CASRPLPSGGNTGELFF.

The chain has TRBV7-9 and TRBJ1-1, with a weak D call TRBD1 (5 bases). Germline lookup yields CDR1 SEHNR and CDR2 FQNEAQ (reference sequence). Trimming left V 5 bases short and J 4 bases short, with 11 bases between. The CDR3 runs 13 residues. This chain's CDR3 is CASSPGVFTEAFF. DNA for the CDR3: TGTGCCAGCAGCCCGGGGGTTTTCACTGAAGCTTTCTTT.

This clonotype came up many times. V is TRBV15 and J is TRBJ2-7; D might be TRBD1 (5 bases). Trimming stripped 0 bases from V and 3 bases from J, with 12 bases between. Per the germline V gene, CDR1 is LNHNV and CDR2 is YYDKDF (reference sequence). The CDR3 contains 15 residues. CDR3 loop: CATSRDQQGFYEQYF. CDR3 DNA sequence: TGTGCCACCAGCAGAGATCAGCAGGGTTTCTACGAGCAGTACTTC.

This clonotype was detected once. The V gene is TRBV6-5, the J gene TRBJ2-4, with D hard to call. The J call is uncertain, as TRBJ2-5 better fits the DNA end. Germline loops: CDR1 MNHEY, CDR2 SVGAGI. CDR3 length: 13 amino acids. This CDR3 is CASSSTWGETQYF. CDR3 sequence (DNA): TGTGCCAGCAGTTCGACGTGGGGAGAGACCCAGTACTTC.

V is TRBV6-5 and J is TRBJ1-2; D may be TRBD1 (6 bases). The CDR3 consists of 16 residues. Trimming stripped 4 bases from V and 5 bases from J, with 20 bases between. The V gene's germline CDR1 is MNHEY and CDR2 SVGAGI. CDR3 sequence (DNA): TGTGCCAGCAGTTCCCCCGGGACACCCTGGGGATATGGCTACACCTTC. It translates to CASSSPGTPWGYGYTF.

This clonotype occurred many times. V is TRBV29-1 and J is TRBJ2-3; D is possibly TRBD1 or TRBD2 (6 bases each). The V and J ends lost 7 bases and 4 bases respectively, with 15 bases between them. The CDR3 length is 13 residues. In germline, CDR1 is SQVTM, CDR2 ANQGSEA. CDR3 bases: TGCAGCGCCGGGGGCCCGAGAGCAGATACGCAGTATTTT. The encoded protein is CSAGGPRADTQYF.

Of note for this clonotype: It may be a read error: a sequence one base away is much more abundant. This chain joins TRBV6-2 or TRBV6-3 and TRBJ2-1; tentatively, D is TRBD1 (6 bases). Germline loops: CDR1 MNHEY, CDR2 SVGEGT. Trimming pared 10 bases from V and 5 bases from J, leaving 18 bases between. There are 14 residues in the CDR3. The CDR3 region has the DNA TGTGCCAACAACACCGGGACAACGAACAATGAGCAGTTCTTC. Protein product: CANNTGTTNNEQFF.

The chain couples TRBV4-3 to TRBJ2-3; D unresolved. The CDR3 loop spans 14 amino acids. V was shortened by 1 base and J by 2 bases, with 7 bases between the two germline ends. CDR1 and CDR2 from the germline V gene are LGHNA and YSLEER. The CDR3 nucleotides are TGCGCCAGCAGCCAAGGACTGATCACAGATACGCAGTATTTT. It specifies CASSQGLITDTQYF.

Only a few counts were recorded for this clonotype. This chain links TRBV20-1 with TRBJ1-1; possibly TRBD1 for D (6 bases). Germline loops: CDR1 DFQATT, CDR2 SNEGSKA (reference sequence). The CDR3 extends over 16 amino acids. V was trimmed by 3 bases and J by 0 bases, leaving 17 bases between them. CDR3 sequence reads: CSARGSAGAVNTEAFF. The CDR3 nucleotides read TGCAGTGCTAGGGGATCGGCAGGGGCGGTGAACACTGAAGCTTTCTTT.

A word on this clonotype: Being one base from a much bigger clone, this may be a read error. The genes are TRBV28 and TRBJ2-5; 9 bases agree with TRBD2. The CDR3 runs 16 residues. V shed 5 bases and J 4 bases; nucleotides not matched to a gene: 11. Germline-derived CDR1 and CDR2 are MDHEN and SYDVKM. CDR3 sequence reads: CASSPGLAGLRETQYF. The DNA for the CDR3 is TGTGCCAGCAGTCCCGGCCTAGCGGGGCTCCGAGAGACCCAGTACTTC.

The CDR3 loop is CASSEGTGVFDYNEQFF. CDR3 DNA: TGCGCCAGCAGCGAAGGGACAGGGGTCTTTGACTACAATGAGCAGTTCTTC. This sequence joins TRBV5-1 and TRBJ2-1, with 10 positions matching TRBD1. With 4 bases clipped from V and 3 bases from J, the junction kept 10 bases outside the gene matches. Germline V gene sequence: CDR1 SGHRS, CDR2 YFSETQ. The CDR3 spans 17 residues.

The chain has TRBV12-3 or TRBV12-4 and TRBJ1-6; D gene uncertain. The V end was cut by 6 bases, the J end by 10 bases, with 7 bases between. The CDR3 runs 11 residues. CDR3 nucleotides: TGTGCCAGCAGCCAAAAATCACCCCTCCACTTT. Amino acid sequence: CASSQKSPLHF.

The V call is TRBV12-3 or TRBV12-4, the J call TRBJ1-2; D is possibly TRBD1 (5 bases). V was clipped by 3 bases and J by 4 bases, with 12 bases between them. The CDR3 length is 14 residues. As DNA, the CDR3 is TGTGCCAGCAGTTTGAGGGGATTCAGCTATGGCTACACCTTC. The encoded protein is CASSLRGFSYGYTF.

This chain joins TRBV2 and TRBJ1-6; 7 bases match TRBD1. Germline lookup yields CDR1 SNHLY and CDR2 FYNNEI. V shed 6 bases and J 7 bases; nucleotides not matched to a gene: 6. This CDR3 region has 14 residues. DNA of the CDR3: TGTGCCAGCAGGGGGACAGCTGACAATTCACCCCTCCACTTT. Its protein product is CASRGTADNSPLHF.

This clonotype showed up many times. The chain uses TRBV7-9 and TRBJ2-1; TRBD2 agrees at 10 bases. V was clipped by 2 bases and J by 5 bases; unmatched bases: 6. Germline V CDR1 and CDR2: SEHNR, FQNEAQ (reference sequence). The CDR3 is 16 amino acids. CDR3 DNA sequence: TGTGCCAGCAGCTTAAGCCTAGCGGGGGACCACAATGAGCAGTTCTTC. It encodes CASSLSLAGDHNEQFF.

In regard to this clonotype: This could be a read error, since a much larger clone is one nucleotide away. The rearrangement uses TRBV12-3 or TRBV12-4 and TRBJ2-1, with 10 bases aligning to TRBD2. The CDR3 extends over 15 amino acids. This CDR3 reads CASSRTSGTYNEHFF. As DNA, the CDR3 is TGTGCCAGCAGTCGGACTAGCGGAACCTACAATGAGCATTTCTTC.

The DNA for the CDR3 is TGTGCCAGTGGGGTCGGCAATGAGCAGTACTTC. Residues: CASGVGNEQYF. The chain couples TRBV25-1 to TRBJ2-7, with D hard to call. CDR3 length: 11 amino acids. The V gene's germline CDR1 is MGHDK and CDR2 SYGVNS. Trimming shortened V by 9 bases and J by 7 bases, and 13 bases separated the two germline ends.

This chain connects TRBV9 to TRBJ2-3; D is perhaps TRBD1 (5 bases). V was trimmed by 3 bases and J by 4 bases, leaving 27 bases between them. CDR3 length: 19 amino acids. Germline V gene lookup returns CDR1 SGDLS and CDR2 YYNGEE. In DNA form, the CDR3 reads TGTGCCAGCAGCGCCCCGACAGACATAAGACGTAATAAGGCAGATACGCAGTATTTT. Translating it yields CASSAPTDIRRNKADTQYF.

For this clonotype: This could be a read error, since a much larger clone is one nucleotide away. The CDR3 does not end in the conserved phenylalanine or tryptophan, so this is likely a read error. This chain connects TRBV4-1 to TRBJ2-3; D may be TRBD1 or TRBD2 (5 bases each). In germline, CDR1 is MGHRA, CDR2 YSYEKL. The CDR3 is 14 amino acids. The ends were cut back, 0 bases at V and 6 bases at J, with 10 bases in the middle. Written as DNA, the CDR3 is TGCGCCAGCAGCCAAGATAGGGACCTCGATACGCAGTATTCT. This translates into CASSQDRDLDTQYS.

This clonotype turned up a few times. This rearrangement joins TRBV5-1 to TRBJ2-1; 8 bases fit TRBD2. Germline values: CDR1 SGHRS, CDR2 YFSETQ. V trimming: 3 bases; J trimming: 7 bases; junction bases outside the gene matches: 15. The CDR3 covers 17 residues. Here the CDR3 reads CASSSNGGARVWNEQFF. The CDR3 nucleotides read TGCGCCAGCAGCTCTAACGGGGGGGCCCGGGTTTGGAATGAGCAGTTCTTC.

This clonotype has at least ten counts. The gene calls are TRBV2 and TRBJ2-1, with D tentatively TRBD1 or TRBD2 (5 bases each). Germline V gives CDR1 SNHLY, CDR2 FYNNEI. The CDR3 extends over 14 amino acids. The V and J ends lost 8 bases and 2 bases respectively, with 13 bases between them. In nucleotides, the CDR3 is TGTGCCAGCGGGCCCATGGGGGCCTACAATGAGCAGTTCTTC. It codes for CASGPMGAYNEQFF.